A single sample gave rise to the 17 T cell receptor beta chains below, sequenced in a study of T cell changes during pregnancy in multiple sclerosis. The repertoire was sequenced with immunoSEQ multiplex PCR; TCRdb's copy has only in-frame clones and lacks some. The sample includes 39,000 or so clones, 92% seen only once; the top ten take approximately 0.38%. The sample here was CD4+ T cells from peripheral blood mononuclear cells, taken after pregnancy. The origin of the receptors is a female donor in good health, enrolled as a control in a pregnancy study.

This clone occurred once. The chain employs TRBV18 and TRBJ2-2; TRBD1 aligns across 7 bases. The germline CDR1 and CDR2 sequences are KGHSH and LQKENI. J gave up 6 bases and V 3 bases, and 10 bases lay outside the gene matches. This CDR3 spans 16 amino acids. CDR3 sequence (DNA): TGTGCCAGCTCACCGGGACAGACTTCCCTTCCCGGGGAGCTGTTTTTT. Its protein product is CASSPGQTSLPGELFF.

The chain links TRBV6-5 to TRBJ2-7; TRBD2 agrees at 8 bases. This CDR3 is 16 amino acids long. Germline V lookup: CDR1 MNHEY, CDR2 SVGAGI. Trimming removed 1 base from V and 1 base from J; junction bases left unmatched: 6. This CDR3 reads CASSYLSGGPSYEQYF. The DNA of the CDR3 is TGTGCCAGCAGTTACTTGAGCGGGGGCCCATCCTACGAGCAGTACTTC.

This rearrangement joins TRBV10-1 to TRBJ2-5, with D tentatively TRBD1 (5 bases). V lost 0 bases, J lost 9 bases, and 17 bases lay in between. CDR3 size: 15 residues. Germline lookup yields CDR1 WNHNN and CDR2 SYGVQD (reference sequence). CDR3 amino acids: CASSESFQGIGAQYF. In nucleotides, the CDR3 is TGCGCCAGCAGTGAGTCGTTTCAAGGGATAGGGGCCCAGTACTTC.

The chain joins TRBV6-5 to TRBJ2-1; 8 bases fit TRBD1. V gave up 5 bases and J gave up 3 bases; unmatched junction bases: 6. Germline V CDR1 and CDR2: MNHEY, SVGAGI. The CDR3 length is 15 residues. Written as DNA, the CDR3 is TGTGCCAGCAGTCCCACAGGGGGGAACTACAATGAGCAGTTCTTC. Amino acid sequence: CASSPTGGNYNEQFF.

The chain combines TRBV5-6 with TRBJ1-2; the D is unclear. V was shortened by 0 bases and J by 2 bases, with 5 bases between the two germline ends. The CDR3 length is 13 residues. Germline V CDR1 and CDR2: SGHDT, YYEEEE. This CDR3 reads CASSLDSNYGYTF. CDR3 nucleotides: TGTGCCAGCAGCTTGGACAGCAACTATGGCTACACCTTC.

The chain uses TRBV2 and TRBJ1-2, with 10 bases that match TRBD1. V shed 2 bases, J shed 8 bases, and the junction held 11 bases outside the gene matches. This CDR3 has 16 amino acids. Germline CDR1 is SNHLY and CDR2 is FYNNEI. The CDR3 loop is CASSETTPRTGGGYTF. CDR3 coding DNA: TGTGCCAGCAGTGAAACCACCCCGCGGACAGGGGGAGGCTACACCTTC.

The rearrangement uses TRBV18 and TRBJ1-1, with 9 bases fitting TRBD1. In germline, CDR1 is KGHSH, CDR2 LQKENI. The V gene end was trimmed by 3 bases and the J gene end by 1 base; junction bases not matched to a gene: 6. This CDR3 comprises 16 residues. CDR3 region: CASSPGQGGTNTEAFF. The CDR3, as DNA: TGTGCCAGCTCACCGGGACAGGGAGGCACGAACACTGAAGCTTTCTTT.

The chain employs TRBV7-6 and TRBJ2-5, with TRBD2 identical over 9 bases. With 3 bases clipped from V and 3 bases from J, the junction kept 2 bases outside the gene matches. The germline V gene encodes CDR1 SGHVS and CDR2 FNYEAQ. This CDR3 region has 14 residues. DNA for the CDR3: TGTGCCAGCAGCTTCGGCGGGAGGGAAGAGACCCAGTACTTC. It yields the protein CASSFGGREETQYF.

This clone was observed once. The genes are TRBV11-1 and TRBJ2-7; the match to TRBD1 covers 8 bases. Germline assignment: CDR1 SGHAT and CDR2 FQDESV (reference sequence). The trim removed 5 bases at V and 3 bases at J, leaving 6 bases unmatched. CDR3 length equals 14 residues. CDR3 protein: CASSQDRALYEQYF. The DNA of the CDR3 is TGTGCCAGCAGCCAGGACAGGGCTCTCTACGAGCAGTACTTC. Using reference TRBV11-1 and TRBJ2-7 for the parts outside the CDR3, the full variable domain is EAEVAQSPRYKITEKSQAVAFWCDPISGHATLYWYRQILGQGPELLVQFQDESVVDDSQLPKDRFSAERLKGVDSTLKIQPAELGDSAMYLCASSQDRALYEQYFGPGTRLTVT.

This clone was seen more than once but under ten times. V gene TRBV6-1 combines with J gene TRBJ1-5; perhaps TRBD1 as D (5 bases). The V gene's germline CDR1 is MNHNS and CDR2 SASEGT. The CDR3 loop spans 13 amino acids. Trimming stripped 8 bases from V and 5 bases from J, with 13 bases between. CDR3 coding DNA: TGTGCCAGCGCAGGGTGGGAGGATCAGCCCCAGCATTTT. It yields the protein CASAGWEDQPQHF.

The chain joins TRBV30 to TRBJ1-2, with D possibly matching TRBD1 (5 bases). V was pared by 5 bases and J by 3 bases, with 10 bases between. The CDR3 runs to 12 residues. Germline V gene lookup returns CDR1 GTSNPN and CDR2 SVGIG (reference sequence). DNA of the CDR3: TGTGCCTGGGCCACAGGATACTATGGCTACACCTTC. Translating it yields CAWATGYYGYTF.

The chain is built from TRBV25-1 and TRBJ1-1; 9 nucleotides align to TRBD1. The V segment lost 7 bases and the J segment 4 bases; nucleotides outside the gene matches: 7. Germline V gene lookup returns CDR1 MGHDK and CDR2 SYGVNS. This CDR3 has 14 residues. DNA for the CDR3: TGTGCCAGCAAACGGACAGGGGCCCTCACTGAAGCTTTCTTT. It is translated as CASKRTGALTEAFF.

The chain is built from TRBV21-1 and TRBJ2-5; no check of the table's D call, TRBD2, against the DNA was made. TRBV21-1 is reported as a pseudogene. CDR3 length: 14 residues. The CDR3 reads CASTRLGGAETQYF. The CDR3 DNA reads TGTGCCAGCACCCGCCTCGGGGGGGCAGAGACCCAGTACTTC.

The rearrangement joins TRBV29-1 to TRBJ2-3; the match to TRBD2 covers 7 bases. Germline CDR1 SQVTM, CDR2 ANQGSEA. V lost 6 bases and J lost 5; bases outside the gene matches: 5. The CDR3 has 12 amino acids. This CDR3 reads CSVGSGVDTQYF. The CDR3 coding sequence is TGCAGCGTCGGAAGCGGGGTAGATACGCAGTATTTT.

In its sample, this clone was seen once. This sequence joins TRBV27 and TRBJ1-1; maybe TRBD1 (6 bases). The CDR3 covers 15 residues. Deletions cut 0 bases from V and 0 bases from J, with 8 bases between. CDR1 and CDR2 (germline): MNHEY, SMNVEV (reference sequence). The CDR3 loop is CASSLSGAVNTEAFF. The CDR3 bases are TGTGCCAGCAGTTTATCGGGGGCAGTGAACACTGAAGCTTTCTTT.

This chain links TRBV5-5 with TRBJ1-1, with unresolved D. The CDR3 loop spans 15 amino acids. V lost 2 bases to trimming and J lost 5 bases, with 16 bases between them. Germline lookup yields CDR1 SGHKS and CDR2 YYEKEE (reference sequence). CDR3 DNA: TGTGCCAGCAGCTTTTACGAGGGTTTAGGGACTGAAGCTTTCTTT. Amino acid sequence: CASSFYEGLGTEAFF.

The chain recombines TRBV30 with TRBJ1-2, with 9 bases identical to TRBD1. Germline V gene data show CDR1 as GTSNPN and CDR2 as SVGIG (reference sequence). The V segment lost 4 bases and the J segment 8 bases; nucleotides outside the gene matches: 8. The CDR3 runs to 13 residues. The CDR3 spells CAWTQQGADGYTF. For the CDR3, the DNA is TGTGCCTGGACCCAACAGGGGGCGGACGGCTACACCTTC. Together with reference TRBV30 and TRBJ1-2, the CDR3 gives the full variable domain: SQTIHQWPATLVQPVGSPLSLECTVEGTSNPNLYWYRQAAGRGLQLLFYSVGIGQISSEVPQNLSASRPQDRQFILSSKKLLLSDSGFYLCAWTQQGADGYTFGSGTRLTVV.